Presented here are 7 T cell receptor beta chains from one specimen sequenced in a study of blood T cell repertoires in COVID-19 (dated by TCRdb to about 2020). The library was made by the immunoSEQ multiplex PCR assay. TCRdb provides this immuneACCESS table in a form limited to in-frame rearrangements. Some clones are lacking; in checked studies, under half of them reflect an unresolved V gene, and why the rest are absent is not known. The sample includes about 150,000 clones, with 75% to 85% observed a single time. The ten largest account for under 0.75% of the sample. The source material was peripheral blood. These TCRs come from a man aged 55 to 70 with acute or convalescent COVID-19.

The J gene is TRBJ2-2, the V gene TRBV7-2, with 10 bases identical to TRBD2. V lost 1 base and J lost 7; bases outside the gene matches: 9. Germline loops: CDR1 SGHTA, CDR2 FQGNSA. CDR3 length: 17 amino acids. The CDR3 DNA follows: TGTGCCAGCAGCTTAGTTGCTAGCGGGAGACGGGGCGGGGAGCTGTTTTTT. Its protein is CASSLVASGRRGGELFF.

The V call is TRBV19, the J call TRBJ1-3, with D uncertain. CDR1 is LNHDA and CDR2 is SQIVND in the germline V gene (reference sequence). V lost 6 bases and J 0 bases, leaving 9 bases between the germline ends. The CDR3 sequence is 14 residues long. The CDR3 coding sequence is TGTGCCAGTAGCACTACCTACTCTGGAAACACCATATATTTT. Translating gives CASSTTYSGNTIYF.

This CDR3 is CASSQGGRDPYNEQFF. The CDR3 DNA reads TGTGCCAGCAGCCAAGGCGGGCGGGACCCCTACAATGAGCAGTTCTTC. The chain recombines TRBV4-2 with TRBJ2-1, with D perhaps TRBD2 (6 bases). Germline CDR1 and CDR2: LGHNA and YNFKEQ. There are 16 residues in the CDR3. The V and J ends lost 1 base and 2 bases respectively, with 12 bases between them.

The rearrangement links TRBV27 to TRBJ2-7; possibly TRBD2 for D (5 bases). The V end lost 5 bases, the J end lost 5 bases, and 13 bases lay between the germline ends. The germline gives CDR1 MNHEY, CDR2 SMNVEV (reference sequence). This CDR3 has 13 amino acids. This CDR3 is CASSTGMEDEQYF. The CDR3 nucleotides are TGTGCCAGCAGTACCGGGATGGAAGACGAGCAGTACTTC.

The chain has TRBV6-5 and TRBJ1-5; D is uncertain. V lost 0 bases, J lost 11 bases, and 14 bases lay in between. CDR3 length: 14 amino acids. The germline CDR1 and CDR2 sequences are MNHEY and SVGAGI. CDR3 sequence reads: CASSYSLEKTAQHF. As DNA, the CDR3 is TGTGCCAGCAGTTACTCGCTAGAGAAGACGGCCCAGCATTTT.

This sequence joins TRBV5-5 and TRBJ2-7, with D perhaps matching TRBD2 (6 bases). Per germline, CDR1 SGHKS and CDR2 YYEKEE (reference sequence). V lost 2 bases to trimming and J lost 6 bases, with 15 bases between them. The CDR3 is 14 residues long. CDR3 sequence reads: CASSFGTLRTEQYF. Written as DNA, the CDR3 is TGTGCCAGCAGCTTTGGGACTCTACGGACCGAGCAGTACTTC.

The V and J genes are TRBV7-9 and TRBJ2-2; possible D gene TRBD1, 5 bases. Trimming left V 5 bases short and J 4 bases short, with 8 bases between. Per germline, CDR1 SEHNR and CDR2 FQNEAQ (reference sequence). The CDR3 is made up of 13 amino acids. Written as DNA, the CDR3 is TGTGCCAGCAGCAGCAGGGCCACCGGGGAGCTGTTTTTT. Its protein is CASSSRATGELFF.